This TCR beta chain was captured by sequencing in a study of shared clonotypes between healthy human individuals. Study-level findings and limits: Generally, estimated richness proved larger in naive subsets than it did in memory subsets. Rarefaction showed sorted-subset sequencing was incomplete despite large depth. Naive CD4 clonotypes were shared across a handful of donors at roughly 5%.

CDR3 length: 13 residues. V was trimmed by 7 bases and J by 1 base, leaving 11 bases between them. Generated by immunoSEQ multiplex PCR, the TCRdb table keeps only in-frame clones and is missing some. The sample holds under 600,000 clones, around 97% seen once. This clone was observed a few times. The antigen remains unidentified. The chain recombines TRBV6-7 with TRBJ2-7; D call uncertain. TRBV6-7 is reported as an ORF; its role is uncertain. The receptor was isolated from a woman in her thirties in good health. The sequenced sample was naive CD4+ T cells sorted from blood. Sample subset: CD45RA+ positively selected. The CDR3 DNA reads as TGTGCCAGCACCGTAACTATTTCCTACGAGCAGTACTTC. Its protein product is CASTVTISYEQYF.